The 2 T cell receptor beta chains given below trace back to one sample, sequenced in a study of early T cells in non-severe SARS-CoV-2 infection. Using its own MiXCR run on the 5' RACE reads, TCRdb lists one record per CDR3 protein. In the table there are tens of thousands of distinct CDR3 sequences, 10% of which are singletons. Input material: whole blood. The receptors derive from an adult who was a healthcare worker with PCR-confirmed SARS-CoV-2 infection or an uninfected control (not recorded which).

In this sample, this clonotype turned up many times. The CDR3 here is CASSFSQGRDTQYF. CDR3 DNA sequence: TGTGCCAGCAGCTTTAGTCAGGGGAGAGATACGCAGTATTTT. This rearrangement joins TRBV7-2 to TRBJ2-3, with D perhaps matching TRBD1 (6 bases). This CDR3 has 14 residues. Germline V gene sequence: CDR1 SGHTA, CDR2 FQGNSA. Trimming removed 3 bases at V and 5 bases at J, with 12 bases between.

This chain connects TRBV30 to TRBJ1-1; D remains unclear. Per germline, CDR1 GTSNPN and CDR2 SVGIG (reference sequence). CDR3 length: 13 residues. The V end lost 4 bases, the J end lost 1 base, and 10 bases lay between the germline ends. The CDR3 loop is CAWIWTGNTEAFF. The CDR3 DNA reads as TGTGCCTGGATTTGGACGGGGAACACTGAAGCTTTCTTT.